This TCR beta chain was recorded in a study of T cell repertoires in cytomegalovirus infection. As to this clonotype: No antigen is known for it.

One entry per CDR3 protein, called by TCRdb with MiXCR from the reads. This sample has approximately 150,000 distinct CDR3 sequences, with roughly 22% found just once. This sequence was found in a human donor in good health (CMV status not recorded). Some clones in this sample may be carry-over from other donors' samples. Specimen: CD8+ T cells from cultured PBMCs, collected from culture after CMV antigen stimulation.

The CDR3 protein is CASSQQFGGGAEQYF. In DNA form, the CDR3 reads TGCGCCAGCAGCCAACAGTTTGGGGGCGGGGCCGAGCAGTACTTC. The V and J genes are TRBV4-1 and TRBJ2-7; D tentatively fits TRBD1 or TRBD2 (6 bases each). This CDR3 comprises 15 residues. In germline, CDR1 is MGHRA, CDR2 YSYEKL. With 2 bases removed from V and 6 bases from J, the gap between germline ends came to 17 bases.